Below are 31 T cell receptor beta chains sequenced from a single sample in a study of early T cells in non-severe SARS-CoV-2 infection (dated by TCRdb to the early 2020s). The library was built by means of 5' RACE. Sequencing instrument: NextSeq 500. TCRdb reprocessed the public reads (quality trimming at Q25 with fastp, clone calling with MiXCR) and kept in-frame beta chains. A single entry per CDR3 protein holds the most common genes and DNA from its merged rows. The sample yields approximately 98,000 distinct CDR3 sequences; about 12% were counted once. Roughly 2.9% of the sample lies in the top ten. What was sequenced was whole blood. Receptors originate from an adult who was a healthcare worker with PCR-confirmed SARS-CoV-2 infection or an uninfected control (not recorded which).

A few counts support this clonotype. The chain is built from TRBV12-3 or TRBV12-4 and TRBJ2-3; 8 bases align to TRBD1. The CDR3 has 17 residues. Trimming at V came to 0 bases and at J to 5 bases, leaving 10 bases not matched to a gene. CDR3 loop: CASSLAGTGVLGDTQYF. CDR3 nucleotide sequence: TGTGCCAGCAGTTTAGCTGGGACAGGAGTTTTAGGAGATACGCAGTATTTT.

V usage is TRBV18 and J usage is TRBJ2-7, with TRBD1 matching over 10 bases. CDR3 length: 15 residues. Germline V lookup: CDR1 KGHSH, CDR2 LQKENI. V trimming: 1 base; J trimming: 6 bases; junction bases outside the gene matches: 6. The CDR3 coding sequence is TGTGCCAGCTCACCACGGGGGACAGGGGACCCCGAGCAGTACTTC. It encodes CASSPRGTGDPEQYF.

The rearrangement uses TRBV24-1 and TRBJ2-2; D gene ambiguous. Trimming took 5 bases from V and 7 from J, leaving 10 bases between them. Germline lookup yields CDR1 KGHDR and CDR2 SFDVKD. The CDR3 spans 13 residues. The CDR3 DNA reads TGTGCCACCAGTGGAACACCTCGCGGGGAGCTGTTTTTT. This encodes CATSGTPRGELFF.

V is TRBV12-3 or TRBV12-4 and J is TRBJ2-3, with D uncertain. Trimming shortened V by 4 bases and J by 3 bases, and 17 bases separated the two germline ends. This CDR3 region has 16 residues. CDR3 DNA: TGTGCCAGCAGTTGGGTCAGGCCGCTTGGAACAGATACGCAGTATTTT. Its protein is CASSWVRPLGTDTQYF.

The V call is TRBV29-1, the J call TRBJ1-1; 7 positions match TRBD1. The CDR3 is made up of 12 amino acids. The junction had 6 bases not matched to a gene; V was cut back by 5 bases and J by 6 bases. The germline CDR1 and CDR2 sequences are SQVTM and ANQGSEA. The CDR3 region has the DNA TGCAGCGTTCTCGACAGGGTACCTGAAGCTTTCTTT. As protein: CSVLDRVPEAFF.

This clonotype was counted only a few times. The CDR3 DNA reads TGTGCCAGCAGCCAAAAGGTTGGAGGGGAGCTGTTTTTT. Its translation is CASSQKVGGELFF. The chain links TRBV14 to TRBJ2-2, with D unclear. In germline, CDR1 is SGHDN, CDR2 FVKESK. V was clipped by 2 bases and J by 8 bases, with 9 bases between them. The CDR3 has 13 residues.

A few counts support this clonotype. V usage is TRBV11-3 and J usage is TRBJ1-1; TRBD1 matches at 8 bases. The CDR3 has 16 amino acids. Trimming removed 5 bases from V and 1 base from J; junction bases left unmatched: 9. Germline CDR1 is SGHNT and CDR2 is YENEEA. For the CDR3, the DNA is TGTGCCAGCAGCCAAGGACAGGGTGGATGGAACACTGAAGCTTTCTTT. This translates into CASSQGQGGWNTEAFF.

The J gene is TRBJ2-2, the V gene TRBV12-3 or TRBV12-4, with unresolved D. Trimming pared 5 bases from V and 6 bases from J, leaving 7 bases between. The CDR3 spans 12 residues. DNA for the CDR3: TGTGCCAGCAGTGAGTATGCCGGGGAGCTGTTTTTT. Amino acid sequence: CASSEYAGELFF.

This clonotype was seen repeatedly, ten times or more. The J gene is TRBJ2-3, the V gene TRBV7-3; 8 nucleotides line up with TRBD2. This CDR3 contains 15 residues. Germline CDR1 and CDR2: SGHTA and FQGTGA. The V segment lost 6 bases and the J segment 3 bases; nucleotides outside the gene matches: 8. The CDR3 protein is CASSPSGSVTDTQYF. The CDR3 nucleotides are TGTGCCAGCAGTCCCAGCGGGAGTGTGACAGATACGCAGTATTTT.

The sample holds many counts of this clonotype. This chain uses TRBV6-4 with TRBJ1-5; a possible D gene is TRBD1 (6 bases). The germline CDR1 and CDR2 sequences are MRHNA and SNTAGT. Trimming stripped 6 bases from V and 0 bases from J, with 12 bases between. This CDR3 spans 15 amino acids. CDR3 residues: CASSLEGGSNQPQHF. The CDR3 coding sequence is TGTGCCAGCAGCCTCGAGGGGGGTAGCAATCAGCCCCAGCATTTT.

Only a few counts were recorded for this clonotype. The chain couples TRBV5-1 to TRBJ2-2; 14 bases line up with TRBD2. V lost 2 bases and J lost 4; bases outside the gene matches: 7. Germline CDR1 is SGHRS and CDR2 is YFSETQ. The CDR3 runs to 18 residues. CDR3 coding DNA: TGCGCCAGCAGCTTATACGGGACTAGCGGGGGAGGCACCGGGGAGCTGTTTTTT. Translated: CASSLYGTSGGGTGELFF.

This clonotype has only a few counts. The V call is TRBV29-1, the J call TRBJ2-5; 11 nucleotides align to TRBD1. J gave up 5 bases and V 6 bases, and 5 bases lay outside the gene matches. The CDR3 is 13 amino acids. Germline V lookup: CDR1 SQVTM, CDR2 ANQGSEA. The DNA for the CDR3 is TGCAGCGTGAGGACAGGGGGCCGGGAGACCCAGTACTTC. Translating it yields CSVRTGGRETQYF.

This chain connects TRBV10-3 to TRBJ1-2; D is ambiguous. V was clipped by 4 bases and J by 8 bases, with 8 bases between them. Per the germline V gene, CDR1 is ENHRY and CDR2 is SYGVKD. CDR3 length: 11 amino acids. CDR3 sequence reads: CAISADLGYTF. The CDR3 DNA reads TGTGCCATCAGTGCGGATCTCGGCTACACCTTC.

This clonotype was seen at least ten times. The chain's CDR3 is CASSQSTGAGEKLFF. CDR3 DNA: TGCGCCAGCAGTCAATCGACAGGGGCGGGGGAAAAACTGTTTTTT. The chain has TRBV23-1 and TRBJ1-4; TRBD1 matches at 8 bases. Being an ORF, TRBV23-1 has a function that is uncertain. The CDR3 contains 15 residues. The J segment lost 8 bases and the V segment lost 0 bases, leaving 5 bases of the junction unmatched.

The CDR3 bases are TGCAGCGTTGAAGGCCCACTTGAAGCTTTCTTT. Its translation is CSVEGPLEAFF. The V and J genes are TRBV29-1 and TRBJ1-1, with D uncertain. Germline CDR1 SQVTM, CDR2 ANQGSEA. CDR3 size: 11 residues. V gave up 1 base and J gave up 7 bases, with 7 bases separating them.

As for this clonotype: An end of the junction differs from the germline gene, which may be a read error. This chain uses TRBV3-1 with TRBJ1-1, with 8 bases fitting TRBD1. Germline V gene data show CDR1 as LGHDT and CDR2 as YNNKEL (reference sequence). The CDR3 contains 15 residues. The CDR3 DNA reads TGTGCCAGCACCCAAGACTGGCAGGGGGCTAAGGGAGCTTTCTTT. This codes for CASTQDWQGAKGAFF.

This clonotype was recorded many times. The rearrangement joins TRBV9 to TRBJ2-7, with 9 bases matching TRBD2. The junction had 2 bases not matched to a gene; V was cut back by 0 bases and J by 1 base. The CDR3 loop spans 15 amino acids. Germline V lookup: CDR1 SGDLS, CDR2 YYNGEE. The CDR3 loop reads CASSVVAGGSYEQYF. CDR3 bases: TGTGCCAGCAGCGTAGTGGCGGGAGGGTCCTACGAGCAGTACTTC. Complete variable domain (other parts from reference TRBV9 and TRBJ2-7): DSGVTQTPKHLITATGQRVTLRCSPRSGDLSVYWYQQSLDQGLQFLIQYYNGEERAKGNILERFSAQQFPDLHSELNLSSLELGDSALYFCASSVVAGGSYEQYFGPGTRLTVT.

This clonotype is judged medium-sized. V gene TRBV20-1 combines with J gene TRBJ2-7, with no clear D. Germline lookup yields CDR1 DFQATT and CDR2 SNEGSKA (reference sequence). This CDR3 is built from 12 residues. With 2 bases removed from V and 5 bases from J, the gap between germline ends came to 10 bases. CDR3 loop: CSARLGPHEQYF. CDR3 DNA sequence: TGCAGTGCTAGACTGGGCCCACACGAGCAGTACTTC.

J is TRBJ1-2 and V is TRBV3-1; 8 bases are a match to TRBD1. V trimming: 0 bases; J trimming: 4 bases; junction bases outside the gene matches: 4. Per the germline V gene, CDR1 is LGHDT and CDR2 is YNNKEL (reference sequence). The CDR3 spans 15 residues. The chain's CDR3 is CASSQDPQGAYGYTF. The DNA of the CDR3 is TGTGCCAGCAGCCAAGATCCCCAGGGGGCCTATGGCTACACCTTC.

This clonotype was seen only a few times. The J gene is TRBJ2-2, the V gene TRBV7-3; no reliable D call. The V gene lost 1 base and the J gene lost 4 bases, with 19 bases spanning the gap. This CDR3 comprises 18 residues. Germline CDR1 and CDR2: SGHTA and FQGTGA. CDR3 region: CASSLNPVVGSTTGELFF. In DNA form, the CDR3 reads TGTGCCAGCAGCTTAAATCCTGTGGTAGGGTCGACCACCGGGGAGCTGTTTTTT.

About this clonotype itself: An end of the junction does not agree with germline; a read error may underlie this. This chain links TRBV15 with TRBJ2-7; 9 bases match TRBD1. The CDR3 has 14 amino acids. Germline V lookup: CDR1 LNHNV, CDR2 YYDKDF (reference sequence). CDR3 protein: CATSTRTGAYKQYF. As DNA, the CDR3 is TGTGCCACCAGCACAAGGACAGGGGCCTACAAGCAGTACTTC.

This clonotype was observed at least ten times. The genes are TRBV7-9 and TRBJ2-7; possible D gene TRBD1, 6 bases. Germline loops: CDR1 SEHNR, CDR2 FQNEAQ (reference sequence). V lost 3 bases, J lost 4 bases, and 13 bases lay in between. This CDR3 spans 14 amino acids. The CDR3, as DNA: TGTGCCAGCAGCTTTGCTCAGGGGATTTACGAGCAGTACTTC. Amino acids: CASSFAQGIYEQYF.

At least ten counts were recorded for this clonotype. The rearrangement links TRBV29-1 to TRBJ2-3; D is ambiguous. The germline CDR1 and CDR2 sequences are SQVTM and ANQGSEA. The CDR3 length is 14 residues. V lost 1 base and J 3 bases, leaving 11 bases between the germline ends. The CDR3: CSVEGQTATDTQYF. The CDR3 bases are TGCAGCGTTGAAGGGCAGACCGCGACAGATACGCAGTATTTT.

In this sample, this clonotype turned up many times. The genes are TRBV7-6 and TRBJ2-1, with 7 bases matching TRBD1. V shed 5 bases, J shed 3 bases, and the junction held 4 bases outside the gene matches. CDR1 SGHVS and CDR2 FNYEAQ come from the germline V gene. The CDR3 has 14 amino acids. As DNA, the CDR3 is TGTGCCAGCAGCCCCTGGGACAGCTACAATGAGCAGTTCTTC. Its protein product is CASSPWDSYNEQFF. Complete variable domain (other parts from reference TRBV7-6 and TRBJ2-1): GAGVSQSPRYKVTKRGQDVALRCDPISGHVSLYWYRQALGQGPEFLTYFNYEAQQDKSGLPNDRFSAERPEGSISTLTIQRTEQRDSAMYRCASSPWDSYNEQFFGPGTRLTVL.

This clonotype showed up just a few times. This chain links TRBV19 with TRBJ1-2; possibly TRBD1 for D (5 bases). This CDR3 has 12 amino acids. V lost 9 bases, J lost 3 bases, and 11 bases lay in between. From germline, CDR1 is LNHDA and CDR2 SQIVND (reference sequence). CDR3 loop: CASRDGYYGYTF. The CDR3 DNA is TGTGCCAGCCGGGACGGGTACTATGGCTACACCTTC.

Here the CDR3 reads CASSLRRGNEQFF. The CDR3, as DNA: TGTGCCAGCAGCTTAAGGCGAGGTAATGAGCAGTTCTTC. The chain links TRBV7-3 to TRBJ2-1; D gene unclear. The CDR3 sequence is 13 residues long. Germline CDR1 and CDR2: SGHTA and FQGTGA. V was trimmed by 1 base and J by 7 bases, leaving 8 bases between them.

This rearrangement joins TRBV6-2 or TRBV6-3 to TRBJ2-5; D unclear. Germline assignment: CDR1 MNHEY and CDR2 SVGEGT. V lost 8 bases and J lost 4, with 11 bases in between. The length of the CDR3 is 12 residues. The CDR3 here is CASPSGSETQYF. In DNA form, the CDR3 reads TGTGCCAGCCCGTCGGGTTCAGAGACCCAGTACTTC.

This clonotype was observed a few times. The rearrangement uses TRBV29-1 and TRBJ2-7; 7 nucleotides match TRBD1. Per the germline V gene, CDR1 is SQVTM and CDR2 is ANQGSEA. J gave up 2 bases and V 3 bases, and 4 bases lay outside the gene matches. This CDR3 spans 13 amino acids. CDR3 sequence: CSVDGQGAYEQYF. The DNA for the CDR3 is TGCAGCGTTGATGGGCAGGGGGCCTACGAGCAGTACTTC.

The V and J genes are TRBV6-1 and TRBJ2-7; D unclear. V lost 1 base to trimming and J lost 2 bases, with 3 bases between them. The CDR3 is made up of 12 amino acids. The germline gives CDR1 MNHNS, CDR2 SASEGT. The CDR3 reads CASSEGAYEQYF. CDR3 sequence (DNA): TGTGCCAGCAGTGAAGGGGCCTACGAGCAGTACTTC.

The sample holds many counts of this clonotype. This chain uses TRBV3-1 with TRBJ2-7, with unresolved D. This CDR3 is built from 19 residues. CDR1 LGHDT and CDR2 YNNKEL come from the germline V gene (reference sequence). Deletions cut 1 base from V and 1 base from J, with 23 bases between. CDR3 in amino acids: CASSQVIPDGIARSYEQYF. In DNA form, the CDR3 reads TGTGCCAGCAGCCAAGTGATCCCCGATGGTATCGCCCGATCCTACGAGCAGTACTTC.

Ten or more counts support this clonotype. The chain couples TRBV19 to TRBJ1-2; TRBD1 matches 7 bases. Trimming at V came to 7 bases and at J to 7 bases, leaving 12 bases not matched to a gene. Germline V gives CDR1 LNHDA, CDR2 SQIVND (reference sequence). CDR3 length: 14 amino acids. The CDR3 reads CASTREQGQVGYTF. The CDR3 DNA reads TGTGCCAGTACCCGGGAACAGGGGCAAGTTGGCTACACCTTC.